The TCR beta chain under discussion was sequenced for a study of T cells in Graves' hyperthyroidism and ophthalmopathy. Study-level points and caveats: The model's output predicted ophthalmopathy at a median of about 6.5 months prior to onset.

This clonotype was recorded many times. Antigen specificity is unknown. Trimming at V came to 3 bases and at J to 2 bases, leaving 4 bases not matched to a gene. In germline, CDR1 is MDHEN, CDR2 SYDVKM. The CDR3 is 14 residues long. TCR beta CDR3 region amplification was performed from RNA transcripts. The TCR CDR3 was amplified in a first-round RT-PCR using the HTBI primer set. TCRdb reprocessed the multiplex PCR reads via MiXCR and lists one record per CDR3 protein. The sample lists about 130,000 distinct CDR3 sequences; 22% were seen once. This receptor was identified in a woman aged 45-60 years with Graves' hyperthyroidism that later progressed to Graves' ophthalmopathy. The V and J genes are TRBV28 and TRBJ2-7, with 7 bases lining up with TRBD2. The sample comprised blood. In DNA form, the CDR3 reads TGTGCCAGCAGTTTCGGGGGAGGGCCCTACGAGCAGTACTTC. Translation gives CASSFGGGPYEQYF.